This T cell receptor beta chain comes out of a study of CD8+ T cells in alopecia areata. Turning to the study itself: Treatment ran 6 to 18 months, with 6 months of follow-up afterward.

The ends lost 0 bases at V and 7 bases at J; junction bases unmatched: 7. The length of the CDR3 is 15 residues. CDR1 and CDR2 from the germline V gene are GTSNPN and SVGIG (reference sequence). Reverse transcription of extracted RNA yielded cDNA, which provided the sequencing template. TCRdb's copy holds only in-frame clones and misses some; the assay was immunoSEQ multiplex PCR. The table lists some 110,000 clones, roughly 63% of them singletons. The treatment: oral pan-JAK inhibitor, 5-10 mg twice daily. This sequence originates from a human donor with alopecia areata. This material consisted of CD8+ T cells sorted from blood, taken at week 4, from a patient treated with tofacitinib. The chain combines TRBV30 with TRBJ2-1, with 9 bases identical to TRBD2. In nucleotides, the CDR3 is TGTGCCTGGAGTGTACTTGCGGGGGGGCCAAATGAGCAGTTCTTC. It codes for CAWSVLAGGPNEQFF. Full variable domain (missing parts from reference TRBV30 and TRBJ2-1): SQTIHQWPATLVQPVGSPLSLECTVEGTSNPNLYWYRQAAGRGLQLLFYSVGIGQISSEVPQNLSASRPQDRQFILSSKKLLLSDSGFYLCAWSVLAGGPNEQFFGPGTRLTVL.